The rows below give T cell receptor beta chains drawn from one sample of a study of post-analysis software for immune sequencing data. One entry per CDR3 protein, called by TCRdb with MiXCR from the PCR reads. The sample includes fewer than 700,000 distinct CDR3 sequences, about 40% seen only once; the top ten take 1.7%. The sample comprised blood. Receptor source: a girl aged 10 to 17 with multiple sclerosis. Both conserved end residues are part of each CDR3. A D gene is named only where the DNA matches it firmly. Clone size appears in some rows only: once, few, many, or a class for an expanded clone.

d_call j_call clone_size cdr3_length v_call cdr3_aa cdr3_nt
- TRBJ2-1 few 15 TRBV12-3/TRBV12-4 CASSLALPGVDEQFF TGTGCCAGCAGTTTGGCGCTCCCGGGGGTGGATGAGCAGTTCTTC
- TRBJ2-1 - 14 TRBV6-1 CATRLGGSYNEQFF TGTGCCACCAGGCTAGGGGGCTCCTACAATGAGCAGTTCTTC
TRBD1 TRBJ1-1 once 15 TRBV5-1 CASSPRTGTDTEAFF TGCGCCAGCAGCCCTCGGACAGGGACTGACACTGAAGCTTTCTTT
- TRBJ1-2 - 13 TRBV12-3/TRBV12-4 CASSLSGYYGYTF TGTGCCAGCAGTCTGTCAGGGTACTATGGCTACACCTTC
- TRBJ2-7 few 15 TRBV7-9 CASSSWDEASYEQYF TGTGCCAGCAGCTCCTGGGACGAGGCTTCCTACGAGCAGTACTTC
- TRBJ2-3 - 16 TRBV7-2 CASSFFRARKTDTQYF TGTGCCAGCAGCTTTTTCCGGGCGAGAAAGACAGATACGCAGTATTTT
TRBD1 TRBJ1-2 - 14 TRBV5-1 CASSLAQGADGYTF TGCGCCAGCAGCTTGGCCCAGGGGGCGGATGGCTACACCTTC
- TRBJ2-7 - 18 TRBV5-1 CASSSHRLRQLDSYEQYF TGCGCCAGCAGCTCGCACAGACTCCGACAGTTAGACTCCTACGAGCAGTACTTC
TRBD2 TRBJ2-3 - 14 TRBV6-1 CASTGLAATDTQYF TGTGCCAGCACAGGACTAGCGGCCACAGATACGCAGTATTTT
TRBD2 TRBJ2-2 - 16 TRBV27 CASSTRTSGTHGELFF TGTGCCAGCAGTACACGGACTAGCGGGACCCACGGGGAGCTGTTTTTT
- TRBJ1-2 - 14 TRBV20-1 CSAGGAGTNYGYTF TGCAGTGCCGGCGGGGCAGGGACAAACTATGGCTACACCTTC
TRBD1 TRBJ1-1 - 17 TRBV5-1 CASSPGTGGMMNTEAFF TGCGCCAGCAGCCCAGGGACAGGGGGTATGATGAACACTGAAGCTTTCTTT
- TRBJ2-7 - 14 TRBV21-1 CASSKFDRDYEQYF TGTGCCAGCAGCAAATTCGACAGAGACTACGAGCAGTACTTC
TRBD2 TRBJ2-7 few 13 TRBV6-2/TRBV6-3 CAGRAGGYYEQYF TGTGCCGGTCGGGCGGGAGGGTACTACGAGCAGTACTTC
- TRBJ2-1 few 14 TRBV12-3/TRBV12-4 CASRGARSYNEQFF TGTGCCAGCCGGGGGGCTCGCTCCTACAATGAGCAGTTCTTC
TRBD1 TRBJ2-5 - 15 TRBV7-2 CASSLGQGVVETQYF TGTGCCAGCAGTTTAGGACAGGGGGTAGTAGAGACCCAGTACTTC